This entry concerns a single T cell receptor (beta chain). MiXCR, applied by TCRdb to the reads, yields one record per CDR3 protein. The table has 450,000 to 550,000 distinct CDR3 sequences, approximately 17% seen once; the top ten hold under 30%. V shed 6 bases and J 5 bases; nucleotides not matched to a gene: 7. Germline V gives CDR1 ENHRY, CDR2 SYGVKD. The CDR3 sequence is 13 residues long. This record belongs to a study of T cell repertoires in cytomegalovirus infection. This TCR came from a human donor in good health (CMV status not recorded). Some clones in this sample may be carry-over from other donors' samples. The chain employs TRBV10-3 and TRBJ2-7; 7 nucleotides agree with TRBD1. The sequenced sample consisted of CD8+ T cells from PBMCs. The CDR3 spells CAIRTGSKNEQYF. The CDR3 nucleotides are TGTGCCATCAGGACAGGGTCGAAAAACGAGCAGTACTTC.